This T cell receptor (beta chain) was captured by sequencing in a study of spatial heterogeneity in lung cancer. Time point defined: sample taken at primary tumor resection. Tumor, nontumor lung or frozen PBMC supplied whole RNA that was sequenced unsorted. TCRdb processed the 5' RACE reads anew with MiXCR; each CDR3 protein has one entry. Here the sample spans tens of thousands of distinct CDR3 sequences, 10% to 15% being singletons. The V end was cut by 1 base, the J end by 8 bases, with 15 bases between. The CDR3 has 14 amino acids. Germline V lookup: CDR1 SGHRS, CDR2 YFSETQ. Sequencing used PBMCs, obtained at surgery. This sequence joins TRBV5-1 and TRBJ1-2, with D unresolved. The TCR was taken from a male donor with early-stage non-small cell lung cancer. CDR3 DNA: TGCGCCAGCAGCTTGAGTCAGTTCCCCGACGGCTACACCTTC. Amino acid sequence: CASSLSQFPDGYTF. The full variable domain, completed using reference TRBV5-1 and TRBJ1-2, is KAGVTQTPRYLIKTRGQQVTLSCSPISGHRSVSWYQQTPGQGLQFLFEYFSETQRNKGNFPGRFSGRQFSNSRSEMNVSTLELGDSALYLCASSLSQFPDGYTFGSGTRLTVV.